The entry below describes one T cell receptor (beta chain). This CDR3 has 16 residues. The germline CDR1 and CDR2 sequences are MDHEN and SYDVKM. The V and J ends lost 6 bases and 3 bases, in that order; junction bases with no gene match: 8. Sequenced by immunoSEQ multiplex PCR; TCRdb stores in-frame clones only, minus some. The table records about 340,000 clones, around nine tenths of them present only once. The sample belongs to a study of blood T cell repertoires in COVID-19. Study at large: PBMCs, B-cell-depleted T cells, or T cells were the source of the cDNA or gDNA that made up the material.

The clonotype was recovered from a woman in her seventies with COVID-19, enrolled during active disease. This sequence joins TRBV28 and TRBJ1-6, with TRBD1 matching 7 bases. The sample was peripheral blood. The CDR3 bases are TGTGCCAGCAGGCCTACAGGGGAGTACTATAATTCACCCCTCCACTTT. Translating gives CASRPTGEYYNSPLHF.